Listed below are T cell receptor beta chains from one sample, sequenced in a study of identical twins. TCRdb called the 5' RACE reads again in MiXCR, with one record for every CDR3 protein. The repertoire includes 300,000 or so distinct CDR3 sequences, roughly 8.6% of them detected once, and roughly 6.8% sits in the top ten. These records were also assigned to another study, of yellow fever vaccine responses in identical twins.

The sequenced material came from CD8+ T cells sorted from blood. These receptors all stem from a woman aged 18-29 years in good health. Both conserved end residues are trimmed from each CDR3.

J,length,V,CDR3
TRBJ2-1,11,TRBV13,ASSFPEYNEQF
TRBJ1-3,14,TRBV12-5,ASALNQGVGGNTIY
TRBJ2-7,12,TRBV4-3,ASSGGRGPYEQY
TRBJ2-6,11,TRBV28,ASMGYGANVLT
TRBJ1-1,11,TRBV9,ASNTGGNTEAF
TRBJ2-7,12,TRBV28,ASSFRGIPYEQY
TRBJ2-7,14,TRBV2,ASSDLYGEITNEQY
TRBJ2-4,13,TRBV24-1,ATSDPPLERGIQY
TRBJ2-7,12,TRBV19,ASTKTGSSYEQY
TRBJ2-5,10,TRBV29-1,SANGFRETQY
TRBJ1-5,10,TRBV24-1,ATSDPWGAQH
TRBJ2-6,16,TRBV9,ASSPHYKSGPGANVLT
TRBJ2-1,13,TRBV27,ASSKDRGAYNEQF
TRBJ2-1,14,TRBV20-1,SARDPATSGSNEQF
TRBJ2-3,13,TRBV6-5,ASSISTGVIETQY
TRBJ1-4,10,TRBV29-1,SAQGFDEKLF
TRBJ2-4,11,TRBV19,ATHGVAKNIQY
TRBJ2-3,15,TRBV10-3,AISSDKESVLVDTQY
TRBJ2-5,12,TRBV7-2,ASSFGTSGETQY
TRBJ2-7,15,TRBV6-2/TRBV6-3,ASSYSITAGPSYEQY
TRBJ2-1,15,TRBV9,ASSAPLAGGRYNEQF
TRBJ2-1,14,TRBV7-9,ASSFYGTSTDNEQF
TRBJ2-1,14,TRBV12-3/TRBV12-4,ASSLEGLSSYNEQF
TRBJ2-5,13,TRBV6-2/TRBV6-3,ASSTPWKTQETQY
TRBJ2-1,17,TRBV7-2,ASSQTGTEKYYSYNEQF
TRBJ1-5,14,TRBV7-9,ASSTFSTGLGQPQH
TRBJ2-1,15,TRBV4-3,ASSQAWTSGRGDEQF
TRBJ2-5,14,TRBV4-3,ASSPSSALRKETQY
TRBJ1-5,15,TRBV27,ASSLSGGVLLNQPQH
TRBJ2-7,16,TRBV11-2,ASSFQKGIHAHSYEQY
TRBJ2-7,15,TRBV7-2,ASSSLRLAGDSYEQY
TRBJ2-3,13,TRBV4-2,ASSLTQGTADTQY
TRBJ1-6,17,TRBV9,ASSAGQGLPGSYNSPLH
TRBJ2-7,13,TRBV4-1,ASSQVAGSAYEQY
TRBJ2-5,13,TRBV6-5,ASSYAGNSGETQY
TRBJ2-2,13,TRBV4-3,ASSQVFENTGELF
TRBJ2-7,13,TRBV19,ASSTPGTGAYEQY
TRBJ2-7,12,TRBV29-1,SVEASGGKYEQY
TRBJ1-1,13,TRBV5-1,ASSELGGAGTEAF
TRBJ2-2,13,TRBV4-2,ASSQGKGVAGELF
TRBJ1-5,11,TRBV4-1,ASSQDPGQPQH
TRBJ1-5,13,TRBV7-9,ASPITLTENQPQH
TRBJ1-5,12,TRBV7-9,ASRSASESTPQH
TRBJ2-5,14,TRBV24-1,ATSDTRQGPPETQY
TRBJ2-6,18,TRBV4-3,ASSQDVLGTGGSGANVLT
TRBJ2-1,9,TRBV19,ASLRNNEQF
TRBJ2-2,13,TRBV15,ATTGTSANTGELF
TRBJ2-7,13,TRBV4-3,ASSQHSGGYYEQY
TRBJ2-7,9,TRBV10-3,AISGGYEQY
TRBJ2-2,12,TRBV11-3,ASRDRGNTGELF
TRBJ2-1,11,TRBV7-6,ASSHRDNNEQF
TRBJ1-1,13,TRBV7-9,ASSLGRGLDTEAF
TRBJ2-1,13,TRBV4-3,ASSQAFSGGNEQF
TRBJ2-7,11,TRBV29-1,SVVTAVTYEQY
TRBJ2-3,10,TRBV2,ASPDRADTQY
TRBJ2-3,16,TRBV11-2,ASSFVSGGLADTDTQY
TRBJ2-7,10,TRBV10-1,ASSVLAGEQY